The entry below describes one TCR beta chain. Its antigen is unknown. The sample is drawn from a study of T cell responses to AZD1222 COVID-19 vaccine. The protocol was immunoSEQ multiplex PCR, while the TCRdb copy is restricted to in-frame clones and leaves out a portion. The sample comprises about 97,000 clones, about 90% of which are singletons, and about 7.5% rests with the top ten. This CDR3 spans 15 amino acids. CDR1 is WNHNN and CDR2 is SYGVQD in the germline V gene (reference sequence). V lost 4 bases to trimming and J lost 4 bases; unmatched junction nucleotides: 6. Study-wide points: Spike was spanned by vaccine-associated CD4 TCRs, with dominance at 160-218 and 743-854. Rises in breadth and depth of Spike-specific TCRs came after two AZD1222 doses. Seropositive status at baseline applied to only a handful of AZD1222 recipients.

Here the sequenced sample was peripheral blood, taken on day 0 of AZD1222 vaccination. The clonotype comes from an adult in good health. V gene TRBV10-1 combines with J gene TRBJ1-5, with 8 bases matching TRBD1. CDR3 amino acids: CASSVLTGANQPQHF. The CDR3 DNA sequence: TGCGCCAGCAGTGTCTTGACAGGGGCAAATCAGCCCCAGCATTTT.